This paragraph covers one T cell receptor (beta chain) sequence. What it recognizes is unknown. The data belong to a study of cytomegalovirus exposure and HLA in healthy donors. Study-wide context: The 110 or so validation repertoires used the same platform as the 650 to 850 first-cohort repertoires, a later analysis reported. Study-level findings and limits: First-cohort TCR clusters tended to co-occur in the approximately 110 validation repertoires, a later analysis found. Cytomegalovirus-associated status was assigned to some 160 TCR beta chains. As was reported, the classifier diagnosed cytomegalovirus status with high specificity and sensitivity.

The CDR3 has 14 amino acids. CDR1 is SGHRS and CDR2 is YFSETQ in the germline V gene. V dropped 1 base and J dropped 5 bases, with 11 bases sitting between them. Clones were sequenced by immunoSEQ multiplex PCR, and TCRdb holds only the in-frame ones, with some missing. The sample has roughly 79,000 clones, 85% to 95% seen once. The sequence was obtained from a man in his late teens or twenties in good health and CMV-seronegative. The chain links TRBV5-1 to TRBJ2-3; D may be TRBD1 (6 bases). Sequencing used PBMCs. The CDR3 spells CASSLNRVGDTQYF. DNA of the CDR3: TGCGCCAGCAGCTTGAACAGGGTCGGAGATACGCAGTATTTT.